The rows below give T cell receptor beta chains drawn from one sample of a study of T cells in Graves' hyperthyroidism and ophthalmopathy. TCRdb reprocessed the multiplex PCR reads via MiXCR and lists one record per CDR3 protein. This sample carries approximately 270,000 distinct CDR3 sequences, 14% to 15% of them seen once, and the ten largest clones take roughly 13%. Sequenced input: blood. These receptors were taken from a woman between 35 and 50 years old with Graves' hyperthyroidism that later progressed to Graves' ophthalmopathy. The CDR3 runs from the conserved cysteine through the conserved F or W. Fields, in order: clone size, V gene, D gene, J gene, CDR3 DNA, CDR3 protein. A D gene is named only where the DNA matches it firmly. The listing skips clone size in some rows; elsewhere it reads once, few, many or a size class.

many	TRBV7-9	-	TRBJ2-1	TGTGCCAGCAGCTTAGGACTAGTGGCGGGAGAGCAGTTCTTC	CASSLGLVAGEQFF
-	TRBV20-1	-	TRBJ2-7	TGCAGTGCTAGAGATCACCTCTACGAGCAGTACTTC	CSARDHLYEQYF
many	TRBV28	-	TRBJ2-7	TGTGCCAGCAGTCCCTCCCGGGCTAGCTCCTACGAGCAGTACTTC	CASSPSRASSYEQYF
many	TRBV12-3/TRBV12-4	-	TRBJ2-3	TGTGCCAGCAGTTTAGTCGGAGGTAGCACAGATACGCAGTATTTT	CASSLVGGSTDTQYF
many	TRBV6-5	TRBD2	TRBJ2-3	TGTGCCAGCAGTTACCGGACTAGCGGGAGACCTTATACGCAGTATTTT	CASSYRTSGRPYTQYF
many	TRBV11-1	-	TRBJ2-3	TGTGCCAGCAGCTTGGGGGACCGAATCACAGATACGCAGTATTTT	CASSLGDRITDTQYF
many	TRBV28	-	TRBJ2-7	TGTGCCAGCAGTTTATTCCCCCGGAGGACTTCCTACGAGCAGTACTTC	CASSLFPRRTSYEQYF
many	TRBV5-1	-	TRBJ2-2	TGCGCCAGCAGCTCGTTGCGAGTTCTGCTTAACACCGGGGAGCTGTTTTTT	CASSSLRVLLNTGELFF
many	TRBV30	TRBD2	TRBJ2-2	TGTGCCTGGACCGGACTAGCGGGGAGATCGCGGGAGCTGTTTTTT	CAWTGLAGRSRELFF
-	TRBV30	TRBD1	TRBJ2-7	TGTGCCTGGGGGACAGGGGGCTACGAGCAGTACTTC	CAWGTGGYEQYF
few	TRBV7-9	-	TRBJ2-7	TGTGCCAGCAGCTGGAGGGGTGGAGGGATATCGAAATACGAGCAGTACTTC	CASSWRGGGISKYEQYF
many	TRBV3-1	-	TRBJ2-2	TGTGCCAGCAGCCACATAGCGGAAATGAACACCGGGGAGCTGTTTTTT	CASSHIAEMNTGELFF
many	TRBV28	-	TRBJ1-4	TGTGCCAGCATCGGAGTGGGGGCAGGTGGTGAAAAACTGTTTTTT	CASIGVGAGGEKLFF
-	TRBV28	TRBD2	TRBJ2-5	TGTGCCAGCAGTTTGATGGGAGGGACCGGGACTCGAGAGACCCAGTACTTC	CASSLMGGTGTRETQYF
-	TRBV20-1	-	TRBJ2-1	TGCAGTGCTGGGCCCTACGTTCGAGGCTTTAATGAGCAGTTCTTC	CSAGPYVRGFNEQFF
many	TRBV6-2/TRBV6-3	-	TRBJ2-1	TGTGCCAGCAGTTACTGGTTAGATGAGCAGTTCTTC	CASSYWLDEQFF
many	TRBV5-1	-	TRBJ2-3	TGCGCCAGCAGCTCGCTCATCGTGGCTAGCTTTGACACAGATACGCAGTATTTT	CASSSLIVASFDTDTQYF
many	TRBV13	TRBD2	TRBJ2-3	TGTGCCAGCAGCCCTATAGCGGGGAGCACAGATACGCAGTATTTT	CASSPIAGSTDTQYF
many	TRBV11-2	TRBD2	TRBJ2-7	TGTGCCAGCAGCCGATATAGGTCGGGGAATCTAGCGGCGACCTACGAGCAGTACTTC	CASSRYRSGNLAATYEQYF
-	TRBV5-1	-	TRBJ1-1	TGCGCCAGCCCTGCGGTCAGGGGGAACACTGAAGCTTTCTTT	CASPAVRGNTEAFF
many	TRBV4-1	TRBD2	TRBJ2-1	TGCGCCAGCAGCCAAGTACTAGCGGGAGTCCATGAGCAGTTCTTC	CASSQVLAGVHEQFF
-	TRBV30	-	TRBJ2-7	TGTGCCTGGAGTGGCGGGACAGTCACCTACGAGCAGTACTTC	CAWSGGTVTYEQYF
once	TRBV12-3/TRBV12-4	-	TRBJ1-1	TGTGCCAGCAGTTCCCAACAGGGACTCACTGAAGCTTTCTTT	CASSSQQGLTEAFF
many	TRBV19	-	TRBJ1-4	TGTGCCAGTAGTATTACCGGGGAAAAACTGTTTTTT	CASSITGEKLFF
-	TRBV2	-	TRBJ1-5	TGTGCCAGCAGAGCACCAGCGAGCAATCAGCCCCAGCATTTT	CASRAPASNQPQHF
many	TRBV6-6	TRBD2	TRBJ2-7	TGTGCCAGCAGTTACTCCGCGGGAGATCAGTACGAGCAGTACTTC	CASSYSAGDQYEQYF
-	TRBV5-1	TRBD1	TRBJ1-2	TGCGCCAGCAGTACGGGCGGGACAGACTATGGCTACACCTTC	CASSTGGTDYGYTF
-	TRBV7-9	-	TRBJ2-2	TGTGCCAGCAGCTTAGTTATGAGCGCCGGGGAGCTGTTTTTT	CASSLVMSAGELFF
many	TRBV20-1	-	TRBJ2-1	TGCAGTGCTCAAGGGGCCTCCTACAATGAGCAGTTCTTC	CSAQGASYNEQFF
many	TRBV10-3	-	TRBJ1-1	TGTGCCATCAGTGAGTCCGGCCACATGAACACTGAAGCTTTCTTT	CAISESGHMNTEAFF
-	TRBV10-3	TRBD2	TRBJ2-1	TGTGCCATCAGTGAACTAGCGGGAGCCTACAATGAGCAGTTCTTC	CAISELAGAYNEQFF
few	TRBV29-1	TRBD1	TRBJ1-1	TGCAGCGTTGAGGGGACAGCTGAAGCTTTCTTT	CSVEGTAEAFF
few	TRBV6-1	-	TRBJ1-1	TGTGCCAGCAGTTCCGGACGGGGGTTGGGGCCGAACACTGAAGCTTTCTTT	CASSSGRGLGPNTEAFF
-	TRBV30	-	TRBJ1-2	TGTGCCTGGAGTGTGGGGAGACCTATTCGGGGCTACACCTTC	CAWSVGRPIRGYTF
many	TRBV12-3/TRBV12-4	-	TRBJ1-3	TGTGCCAGCAGTTTTTACGCCGACTCTGGAAACACCATATATTTT	CASSFYADSGNTIYF
many	TRBV28	-	TRBJ2-2	TGTGCCAGCAGTTTACTGACTGGCGGGAACACCGGGGAGCTGTTTTTT	CASSLLTGGNTGELFF
many	TRBV5-1	TRBD2	TRBJ2-5	TGCGCCAGTCGTTTCAGCGGGAGAGAGGAGACCCAGTACTTC	CASRFSGREETQYF